The rows below give T cell receptor beta chains drawn from one sample of a study of cytomegalovirus exposure and HLA in healthy donors. Generated by immunoSEQ multiplex PCR, the TCRdb table keeps only in-frame clones and is missing some. The data contain 150,000 to 200,000 clones, approximately 59% of them singletons. Sequenced sample: PBMCs. The receptors were sampled from a man aged 35 to 55 in good health and CMV-seronegative. CDR3s include the opening cysteine and the closing phenylalanine or tryptophan. A D gene is named only where the DNA matches it firmly. Clone size is not always given. Where it is, it says once, few, many or a class for expanded clones.

D	J	size	V	DNA	CDR3
-	TRBJ1-2	-	TRBV10-3	TGTGCCATCAGTAGGGAGGACTATGGCTACACCTTC	CAISREDYGYTF
TRBD1	TRBJ1-4	-	TRBV4-2	TGTGCCAGCAGCCAAGATTTTCGAACAGGGGTAACTAATGAAAAACTGTTTTTT	CASSQDFRTGVTNEKLFF
-	TRBJ2-5	once	TRBV9	TGTGCCAGCAGCGTATTACAGGGAGGGGAGACCCAGTACTTC	CASSVLQGGETQYF
TRBD2	TRBJ2-7	-	TRBV19	TGTGCCAGTAGTGTACAGACTAGCGGGGGCTACGAGCAGTACTTC	CASSVQTSGGYEQYF
TRBD1	TRBJ1-2	few	TRBV2	TGTGCCAGCAGGGCGGGACAGAACTATGGCTACACCTTC	CASRAGQNYGYTF
-	TRBJ1-2	few	TRBV4-2	TGTGCCAGCAGCCAAGCAATTCCGGGAAATTATGGCTACACCTTC	CASSQAIPGNYGYTF
-	TRBJ2-2	few	TRBV2	TGTGCCAGCAGTGATGGGCGGGGAGCCACCGGGGAGCTGTTTTTT	CASSDGRGATGELFF
TRBD1	TRBJ1-5	-	TRBV7-8	TGTGCCAGCAGCGATAACACCGGGACAGGGTTCAATCAGCCCCAGCATTTT	CASSDNTGTGFNQPQHF
-	TRBJ2-3	-	TRBV7-2	TGTGCCAGCAGCGTCGGACGGACTAGCACAGATACGCAGTATTTT	CASSVGRTSTDTQYF
TRBD2	TRBJ2-5	-	TRBV2	TGTGCCAGCAGTGATCGGCTAGCGGGGCGAGAGACCCAGTACTTC	CASSDRLAGRETQYF
-	TRBJ2-5	-	TRBV5-1	TGCGCCAGCAGCTTGGGAGGCAGCGGTAGTGGCCAAGAGACCCAGTACTTC	CASSLGGSGSGQETQYF
TRBD1	TRBJ1-5	few	TRBV6-1	TGTGCCAGCAGTGAGGGGACAGGGCGTCAGCCCCAGCATTTT	CASSEGTGRQPQHF
TRBD1	TRBJ2-3	-	TRBV10-3	TGTGCCATCAGTATCAGGGGACAGGGGGAGAGCACAGATACGCAGTATTTT	CAISIRGQGESTDTQYF
TRBD2	TRBJ2-1	-	TRBV5-4	TGTGCCAGCAGCTTGGGGGCGGGAGAGAATATGGACAATGAGCAGTTCTTC	CASSLGAGENMDNEQFF
-	TRBJ2-7	-	TRBV5-1	TGCGCCAGCGGCCTCGGGACACTGGACGAGCAGTACTTC	CASGLGTLDEQYF
TRBD1	TRBJ1-4	-	TRBV28	TGTGCCAGTACGAGGGGGCAGGAAAAACTGTTTTTT	CASTRGQEKLFF
TRBD2	TRBJ2-7	-	TRBV11-3	TGTGCCAGCAGCTTAACTGGGGAGGGCGAGCGGTACTTC	CASSLTGEGERYF
-	TRBJ1-2	-	TRBV5-1	TGCGCCAGCAGCTTGGAGGTCAGGGCGGACTATGGCTACACCTTC	CASSLEVRADYGYTF
-	TRBJ2-7	-	TRBV10-3	TGTGCCATCAGTGAGACAGGGAGCTCCTACGAGCAGTACTTC	CAISETGSSYEQYF
-	TRBJ2-5	few	TRBV6-1	TGTGCCAGCAGTGGCACGGACTCAGGGACCCAGTACTTC	CASSGTDSGTQYF
-	TRBJ1-5	-	TRBV28	TGTGCCAGCAGTTCAGACAGTAATAGCAATCAGCCCCAGCATTTT	CASSSDSNSNQPQHF
-	TRBJ2-7	-	TRBV5-5	TGTGCCAGCAGCTTGGCCGTTGGTGGTGGGACATCCCGGAACGAGCAGTACTTC	CASSLAVGGGTSRNEQYF
TRBD1	TRBJ2-5	few	TRBV29-1	TGCAGCTCCTCTCCAGGGGGCGCGAAAGAGACCCAGTACTTC	CSSSPGGAKETQYF
TRBD1	TRBJ1-2	-	TRBV5-4	TGTGCCAGCAAGGGGACAGGGGATGGCTACACCTTC	CASKGTGDGYTF
-	TRBJ2-7	few	TRBV11-1	TGTGCCAGCAGCTATCCAGGGGCCAGGGAGCAGTACTTC	CASSYPGAREQYF
TRBD2	TRBJ2-3	-	TRBV4-2	TGTGCCAGCAGCCATACATCTAGCGGGGGGTCCACAGATACGCAGTATTTT	CASSHTSSGGSTDTQYF
-	TRBJ2-2	-	TRBV2	TGTGCCAGCACCCTCCGGGGGAACACCGGGGAGCTGTTTTTT	CASTLRGNTGELFF
-	TRBJ2-4	once	TRBV6-6	TGTGCCAGCAGTTACTCGAAGGGGTGGCACATTCAGTACTTC	CASSYSKGWHIQYF
-	TRBJ2-2	-	TRBV21-1	TGTGCCAGCAATGGGGCCCACACCGGGGAGCTGTTTTTT	CASNGAHTGELFF
-	TRBJ1-1	few	TRBV7-9	TGTGCCAGCAGCCCGGACTTATCGGCCCATCGGAACACTGAAGCTTTCTTT	CASSPDLSAHRNTEAFF
-	TRBJ2-3	-	TRBV7-9	TGTGCCAGCAGCCCCGGACAGCGTGGCACAGATACGCAGTATTTT	CASSPGQRGTDTQYF
TRBD2	TRBJ2-3	-	TRBV30	TGTGCCTGGAGTGCGGGACTAGCGAACGCAGATACGCAGTATTTT	CAWSAGLANADTQYF
TRBD2	TRBJ2-3	-	TRBV6-1	TGTGCCAGCAGTGAAGTGTCAGGGCAGGGAGGGGATACGCAGTATTTT	CASSEVSGQGGDTQYF
TRBD1	TRBJ2-7	-	TRBV7-2	TGTGCCAGCAGCAAAACAGGGGGCACGGTTGGTTACGAGCAGTACTTC	CASSKTGGTVGYEQYF
-	TRBJ2-2	-	TRBV6-5	TGTGCCAGCAGTTTGGCGGTATTGAACACCGGGGAGCTGTTTTTT	CASSLAVLNTGELFF
TRBD2	TRBJ2-7	-	TRBV7-2	TGTGCCAGCAGCTTCGATCTAGCGGGATCCTACGAGCAGTACTTC	CASSFDLAGSYEQYF
TRBD2	TRBJ2-7	-	TRBV15	TGTGCCACCAGCAGGGCGCCGCGCAGCGGGGACTCCTACGAGCAGTACTTC	CATSRAPRSGDSYEQYF
TRBD1	TRBJ2-7	few	TRBV19	TGTGCCAGTAGTGTTACAGGGGTGACCTACGAGCAGTACTTC	CASSVTGVTYEQYF
-	TRBJ2-4	-	TRBV7-9	TGTTCCAGCAGCTTAGTTCAGGGGATATTCCAAAACATTCAGTACTTC	CSSSLVQGIFQNIQYF
TRBD2	TRBJ2-3	-	TRBV27	TGTGCCAGCAGTTTATCGACTAGCGGGGGGGGTGATACGCAGTATTTT	CASSLSTSGGGDTQYF
-	TRBJ2-3	-	TRBV7-8	TGTGCCAGCAGCCACGGACACACAGATACGCAGTATTTT	CASSHGHTDTQYF
-	TRBJ2-1	-	TRBV5-1	TGCGCCAGCAGCTTGGGAGTAAATGAGCAGTTCTTC	CASSLGVNEQFF
-	TRBJ2-3	-	TRBV12-5	TGTGCTAGTGGTTTGGAGCGGGATACGCAGTATTTT	CASGLERDTQYF
TRBD1	TRBJ2-7	few	TRBV19	TGTGCCAGTAGTATAGGAGGACAGGGTACCCACGAGCAGTACTTC	CASSIGGQGTHEQYF
-	TRBJ1-1	-	TRBV11-3	-	CASSLFGPGTEAFF